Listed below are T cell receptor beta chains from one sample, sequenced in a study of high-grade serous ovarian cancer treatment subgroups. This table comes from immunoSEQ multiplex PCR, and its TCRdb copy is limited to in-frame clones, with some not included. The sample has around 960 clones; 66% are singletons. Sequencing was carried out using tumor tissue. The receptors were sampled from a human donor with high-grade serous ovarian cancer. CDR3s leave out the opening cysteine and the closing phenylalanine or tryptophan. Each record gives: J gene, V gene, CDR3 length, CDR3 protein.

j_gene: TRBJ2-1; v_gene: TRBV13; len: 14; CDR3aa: ASSPITSGRADEQF
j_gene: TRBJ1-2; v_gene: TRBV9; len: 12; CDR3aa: ASSPPGGVNGYT
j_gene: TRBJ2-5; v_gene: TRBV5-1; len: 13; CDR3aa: ASSLDGRAQETQY
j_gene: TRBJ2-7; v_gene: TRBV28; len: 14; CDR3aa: ASSSQGTGKTYEQY
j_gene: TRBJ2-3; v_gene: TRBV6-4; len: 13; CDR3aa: ASSVGTGGADTQY
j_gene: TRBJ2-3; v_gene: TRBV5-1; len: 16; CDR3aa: ASSGMGTSGPSTDTQY
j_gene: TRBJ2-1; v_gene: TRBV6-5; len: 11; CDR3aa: ASSPGIYNEQF
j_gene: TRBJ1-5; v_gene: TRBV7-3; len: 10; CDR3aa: ASSSGSQPQH
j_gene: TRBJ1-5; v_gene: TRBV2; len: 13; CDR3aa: ASSEGTPTDQPQH
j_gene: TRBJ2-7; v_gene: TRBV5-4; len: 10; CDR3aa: ASSLAGGEQY
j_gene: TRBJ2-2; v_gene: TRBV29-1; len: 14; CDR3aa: SVQAGGFVRTGELF
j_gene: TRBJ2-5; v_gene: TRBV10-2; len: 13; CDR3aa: ASSEDWAGQETQY
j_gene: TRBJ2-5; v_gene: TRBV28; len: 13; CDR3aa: ASSRGLASWETQY
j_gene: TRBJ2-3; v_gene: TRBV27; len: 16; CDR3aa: ASSPGTGFFSSTDTQY
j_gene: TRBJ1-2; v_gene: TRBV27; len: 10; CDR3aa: ASSFVGGGYT
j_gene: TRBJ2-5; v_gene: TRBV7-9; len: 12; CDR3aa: ASSLQGVGETQY
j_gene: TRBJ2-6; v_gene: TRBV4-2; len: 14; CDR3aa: ASSQEGASGANVLT
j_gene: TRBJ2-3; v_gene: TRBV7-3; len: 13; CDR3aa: ASSLDGGGTDTQY
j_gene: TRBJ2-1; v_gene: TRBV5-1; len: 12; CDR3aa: ASSSGQAVNEQF
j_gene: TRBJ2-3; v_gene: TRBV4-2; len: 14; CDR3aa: ASSQGISGNTDTQY
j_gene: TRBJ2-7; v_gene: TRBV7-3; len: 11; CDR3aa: ASSPKVGGEQY
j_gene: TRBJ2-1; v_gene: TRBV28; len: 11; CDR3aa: ATRGGSYNEQF
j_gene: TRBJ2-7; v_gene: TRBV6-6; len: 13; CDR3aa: ASRSSGTVVYEQY
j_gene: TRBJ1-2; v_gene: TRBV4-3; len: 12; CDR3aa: ASSPDRANYGYT
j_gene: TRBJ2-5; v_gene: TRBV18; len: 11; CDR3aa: ASSPPVGETQY
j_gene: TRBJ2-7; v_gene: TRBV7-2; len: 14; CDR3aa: ASSTPDGYTPEKEY
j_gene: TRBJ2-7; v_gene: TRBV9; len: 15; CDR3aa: ASSVGLGTSGGYEQY
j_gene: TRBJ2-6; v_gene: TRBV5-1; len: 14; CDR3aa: ASSFSGGAGANVLT
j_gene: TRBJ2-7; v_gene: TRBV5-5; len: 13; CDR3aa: ASSLVGGGFYEQY
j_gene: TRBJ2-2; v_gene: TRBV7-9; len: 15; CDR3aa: ASSRAGVSRGAGELF
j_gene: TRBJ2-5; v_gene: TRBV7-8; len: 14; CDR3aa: ARHSHLQVRRETQY
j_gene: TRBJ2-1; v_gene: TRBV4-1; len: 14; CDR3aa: ASSQRTGGMANEQF
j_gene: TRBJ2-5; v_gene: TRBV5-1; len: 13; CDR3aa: ASSLEAGGPQTQY
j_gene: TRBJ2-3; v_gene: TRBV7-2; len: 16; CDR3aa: ASSTTSTIFYGTDTQY
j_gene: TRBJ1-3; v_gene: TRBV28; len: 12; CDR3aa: ASSMGQGVNTIY
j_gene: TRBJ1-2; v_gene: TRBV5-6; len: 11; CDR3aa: ASSFTGKGGYT
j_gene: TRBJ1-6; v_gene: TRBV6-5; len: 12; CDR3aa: ASRWDRDNSPLH
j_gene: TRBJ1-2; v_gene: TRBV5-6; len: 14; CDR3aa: ASSLGTGYGWYGYT
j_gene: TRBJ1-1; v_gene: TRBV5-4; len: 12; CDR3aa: ASSPWSENTEAF
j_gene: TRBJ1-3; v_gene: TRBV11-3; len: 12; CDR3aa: ASSFPGSGNTIY
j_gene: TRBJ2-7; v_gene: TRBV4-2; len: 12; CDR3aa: ASSQAAGRDEQY
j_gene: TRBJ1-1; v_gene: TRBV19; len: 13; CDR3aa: ASSLTGLPSTEAF
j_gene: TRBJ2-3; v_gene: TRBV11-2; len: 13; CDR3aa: ASSLSLGLTDTQY
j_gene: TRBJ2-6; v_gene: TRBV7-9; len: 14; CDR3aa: ASSAWINSGANVLT
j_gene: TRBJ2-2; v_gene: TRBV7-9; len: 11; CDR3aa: ASSLERGTELF
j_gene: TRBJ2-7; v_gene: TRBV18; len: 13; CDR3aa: ASSPIGQADYEQY
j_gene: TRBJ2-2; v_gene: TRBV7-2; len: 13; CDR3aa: ASSLAAGATGELF